The next 21 T cell receptor beta chains were all read from a single sample in a study of response to subunit inactivated influenza vaccine. TCRdb re-called the RT-PCR reads with MiXCR, one entry per CDR3 protein. The table shows about 530,000 distinct CDR3 sequences, with 12% occurring only once. The sequences come from PBMCs from blood, collected on the day of vaccination. These receptors were taken from a man aged 45-60 years who received an inactivated influenza vaccine.

This chain connects TRBV12-3 or TRBV12-4 to TRBJ2-7, with 7 bases matching TRBD2. Trimming at V came to 2 bases and at J to 2 bases, leaving 3 bases not matched to a gene. This CDR3 contains 14 residues. CDR3 residues: CASSLRGGTYEQYF. CDR3 nucleotides: TGTGCCAGCAGTTTACGCGGGGGAACCTACGAGCAGTACTTC.

The sample holds a few counts of this clonotype. V usage is TRBV18 and J usage is TRBJ2-1, with 9 bases lining up with TRBD1. Germline V gene data show CDR1 as KGHSH and CDR2 as LQKENI. Losses at the gene ends were 2 bases for V and 3 bases for J; bases not matched to a gene: 2. The CDR3 extends over 15 amino acids. As DNA, the CDR3 is TGTGCCAGCTCACCAGGACAGGGGCGCTACAATGAGCAGTTCTTC. Translating gives CASSPGQGRYNEQFF.

The chain is built from TRBV20-1 and TRBJ2-7; D is ambiguous. The CDR3 has 10 amino acids. Germline CDR1 reads DFQATT; CDR2 reads SNEGSKA (reference sequence). V lost 5 bases and J 8 bases, leaving 10 bases between the germline ends. The CDR3 DNA sequence: TGCAGTGCTCCCCTGGAGAAGCAGTACTTC. Protein sequence: CSAPLEKQYF.

V usage is TRBV4-1 and J usage is TRBJ2-7; D not resolved. V lost 4 bases to trimming and J lost 6 bases, with 13 bases between them. Germline V gives CDR1 MGHRA, CDR2 YSYEKL. This CDR3 has 13 amino acids. CDR3 residues: CASSLHAGLEQYF. CDR3 in DNA: TGCGCCAGCAGCCTACACGCTGGTCTCGAGCAGTACTTC.

In DNA, the CDR3 is TGTGCCAGTAGTATCCGTCGGGGGAACGGGGAGCTGTTTTTT. It encodes CASSIRRGNGELFF. The genes are TRBV19 and TRBJ2-2, with D perhaps matching TRBD2 (6 bases). Trimming took 3 bases from V and 7 from J, leaving 12 bases between them. This CDR3 comprises 14 residues. CDR1 is LNHDA, CDR2 SQIVND, per germline (reference sequence).

This clonotype was recorded at least ten times. The V call is TRBV7-2, the J call TRBJ2-7, with D perhaps TRBD1 (6 bases). The CDR3 is 14 residues long. Germline lookup yields CDR1 SGHTA and CDR2 FQGNSA. Trimming pared 4 bases from V and 2 bases from J, leaving 12 bases between. CDR3 DNA: TGTGCCAGCAGCTCACGACAGGAAACCTACGAGCAGTACTTC. This encodes CASSSRQETYEQYF.

The chain uses TRBV7-8 and TRBJ1-2; D is uncertain. The CDR3 is 16 amino acids. Per germline, CDR1 SGHVS and CDR2 FQNEAQ. The ends were cut back, 5 bases at V and 6 bases at J, with 22 bases in the middle. The CDR3 DNA follows: TGTGCCAGCAGCGTAGAAGACCCGGGCCTCCCCGATGGCTACACCTTC. It is translated as CASSVEDPGLPDGYTF.

V is TRBV5-1 and J is TRBJ2-7; 9 bases are shared with TRBD1. J gave up 7 bases and V 4 bases, and 9 bases lay outside the gene matches. The CDR3 runs to 14 residues. Looked up from germline, CDR1 is SGHRS and CDR2 is YFSETQ. DNA for the CDR3: TGCGCCAGCAGCATATCAGACAGGGGGGGAGAGCAGTACTTC. As protein: CASSISDRGGEQYF.

The chain joins TRBV6-5 to TRBJ2-6; weak D call: TRBD2 (5 bases). The CDR3 runs to 16 residues. Trimming shortened V by 8 bases and J by 2 bases, and 16 bases separated the two germline ends. Germline V gene lookup returns CDR1 MNHEY and CDR2 SVGAGI. Here the CDR3 DNA reads TGTGCCAGCGTTAGACGGCTCGGGGCTGGGGCCAACGTCCTGACTTTC. Translation: CASVRRLGAGANVLTF.

This clonotype was seen a few times. V gene TRBV6-2 or TRBV6-3 combines with J gene TRBJ2-5; possible D gene TRBD1, 5 bases. The CDR3 length is 14 residues. CDR1 and CDR2 from the germline V gene are MNHEY and SVGEGT. V gave up 4 bases and J gave up 4 bases, with 13 bases separating them. The CDR3 nucleotides read TGTGCCAGCAGTTCCCAGGGTTTACGAGAGACCCAGTACTTC. Protein product: CASSSQGLRETQYF.

This clonotype was seen a handful of times. This sequence joins TRBV12-3 or TRBV12-4 and TRBJ2-5; D ambiguous. CDR3 length: 14 amino acids. The V and J ends lost 3 bases and 1 base respectively, with 9 bases between them. The CDR3 DNA sequence: TGTGCCAGCAGTTTTTTCGGCAGCCAAGAGACCCAGTACTTC. Amino acids: CASSFFGSQETQYF.

This clonotype was recorded many times. The rearrangement links TRBV7-2 to TRBJ2-7; D assignment may be TRBD1 or TRBD2 (5 bases each). V was cut by 7 bases and J by 5 bases, with 15 bases left in between. CDR3 length: 13 amino acids. Germline V gives CDR1 SGHTA, CDR2 FQGNSA. In DNA form, the CDR3 reads TGTGCCAGCACCGTGGGGGTTCTAGACGAGCAGTACTTC. The encoded protein is CASTVGVLDEQYF.

This clonotype was detected a few times. The chain carries TRBV5-6 and TRBJ2-1, with 12 positions matching TRBD1. Germline values: CDR1 SGHDT, CDR2 YYEEEE. This CDR3 contains 21 residues. Trimming cost V 2 bases and J 6 bases; bases outside gene matches: 21. As DNA, the CDR3 is TGTGCCAGCAGCTTTTTTAACGCGGGACAGGGGGCATCAGTTGGTGTCAATGAGCAGTTCTTC. It encodes CASSFFNAGQGASVGVNEQFF.

The chain combines TRBV20-1 with TRBJ2-3, with 8 bases lining up with TRBD1. This CDR3 is built from 15 residues. Germline assignment: CDR1 DFQATT and CDR2 SNEGSKA (reference sequence). V gave up 1 base and J gave up 5 bases; unmatched junction bases: 8. The CDR3 loop is CSARVTGGFVDTQYF. The DNA of the CDR3 is TGCAGTGCTAGAGTAACAGGGGGTTTTGTAGATACGCAGTATTTT.

This clonotype was seen at least ten times. V is TRBV6-2 or TRBV6-3 and J is TRBJ2-1, with D unclear. Germline V gene lookup returns CDR1 MNHEY and CDR2 SVGEGT. This CDR3 spans 17 amino acids. V shed 0 bases and J shed 3 bases, with 15 bases lying between them. The CDR3 DNA is TGTGCCAGCAGTTACTCCCCTCCGGACGGCCTCTACAATGAGCAGTTCTTC. Translation: CASSYSPPDGLYNEQFF.

This clonotype was seen once. The chain recombines TRBV6-2 or TRBV6-3 with TRBJ2-2, with D possibly being TRBD2 (6 bases). V lost 11 bases and J 5 bases, leaving 15 bases between the germline ends. CDR1 MNHEY and CDR2 SVGEGT come from the germline V gene. CDR3 size: 13 residues. CDR3 amino acids: CACTGTSTGELFF. The CDR3 nucleotides read TGTGCCTGCACCGGGACTTCAACCGGGGAGCTGTTTTTT.

This clonotype has only a few counts. V usage is TRBV7-2 and J usage is TRBJ2-5; no clear D. V dropped 1 base and J dropped 5 bases, with 11 bases sitting between them. The CDR3 totals 14 residues. Germline lookup yields CDR1 SGHTA and CDR2 FQGNSA. The CDR3 DNA sequence: TGTGCCAGCAGCTTAGTACTTCTGCAGGAGACCCAGTACTTC. This sequence encodes CASSLVLLQETQYF. The full variable domain, in which reference TRBV7-2 and TRBJ2-5 provide the parts outside the CDR3, is GAGVSQSPSNKVTEKGKDVELRCDPISGHTALYWYRQSLGQGLEFLIYFQGNSAPDKSGLPSDRFSAERTGGSVSTLTIQRTQQEDSAVYLCASSLVLLQETQYFGPGTRLLVL.

The table lists this clonotype with a few counts. The chain uses TRBV5-6 and TRBJ2-7; 12 bases agree with TRBD1. The J segment lost 6 bases and the V segment lost 4 bases, leaving 17 bases of the junction unmatched. From germline, CDR1 is SGHDT and CDR2 YYEEEE. This CDR3 spans 18 amino acids. CDR3 DNA sequence: TGTGCCAGCAGCCCCTCAGAATTCCCGGGACAGGGGGCTTTCGAGCAGTACTTC. It is translated as CASSPSEFPGQGAFEQYF.

The genes are TRBV20-1 and TRBJ2-1, with D possibly being TRBD2 (6 bases). The germline V gene encodes CDR1 DFQATT and CDR2 SNEGSKA (reference sequence). Trimming removed 0 bases at V and 6 bases at J, with 15 bases between. There are 15 residues in the CDR3. In DNA form, the CDR3 reads TGCAGTGCTAGAGATCACGGGAGACGAGGCAATGAGCAGTTCTTC. Encoded protein: CSARDHGRRGNEQFF.

This clonotype was detected a few times. V gene TRBV20-1 combines with J gene TRBJ2-4; D is perhaps TRBD1 or TRBD2 (5 bases each). Germline V gene data show CDR1 as DFQATT and CDR2 as SNEGSKA (reference sequence). This CDR3 region has 11 residues. The ends were cut back, 6 bases at V and 14 bases at J, with 17 bases in the middle. The CDR3 DNA follows: TGCAGTGCCACACCGGGACGGAACGAGTACTTC. Translating gives CSATPGRNEYF.

This clonotype was counted only a few times. The chain uses TRBV7-6 and TRBJ1-5; D unresolved. Trimming pared 1 base from V and 6 bases from J, leaving 13 bases between. The CDR3 has 15 amino acids. CDR1 and CDR2 from the germline V gene are SGHVS and FNYEAQ. Here the CDR3 DNA reads TGTGCCAGCAGCTTAGGAAAGGCGGCGGGTCAGCCCCAGCATTTT. Amino acids: CASSLGKAAGQPQHF.